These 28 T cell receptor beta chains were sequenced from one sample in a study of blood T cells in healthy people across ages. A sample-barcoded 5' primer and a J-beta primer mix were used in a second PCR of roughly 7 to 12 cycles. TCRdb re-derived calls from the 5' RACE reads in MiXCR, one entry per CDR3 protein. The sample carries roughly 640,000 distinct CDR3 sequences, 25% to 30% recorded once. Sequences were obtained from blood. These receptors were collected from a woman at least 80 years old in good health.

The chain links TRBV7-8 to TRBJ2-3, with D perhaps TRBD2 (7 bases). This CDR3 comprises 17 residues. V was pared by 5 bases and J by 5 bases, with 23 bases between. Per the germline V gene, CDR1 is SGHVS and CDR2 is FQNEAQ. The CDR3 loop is CASSPLGGASGIDTQYF. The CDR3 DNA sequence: TGTGCCAGCAGCCCGCTGGGGGGGGCCTCGGGCATAGATACGCAGTATTTT. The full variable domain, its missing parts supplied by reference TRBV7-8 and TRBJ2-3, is GAGVSQSPRYKVAKRGQDVALRCDPISGHVSLFWYQQALGQGPEFLTYFQNEAQLDKSGLPSDRFFAERPEGSVSTLKIQRTQQEDSAVYLCASSPLGGASGIDTQYFGPGTRLTVL.

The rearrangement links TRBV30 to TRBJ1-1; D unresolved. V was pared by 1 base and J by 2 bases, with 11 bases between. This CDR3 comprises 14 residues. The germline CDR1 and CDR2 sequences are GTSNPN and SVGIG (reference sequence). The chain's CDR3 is CAWSAGRLNTEAFF. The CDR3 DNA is TGTGCCTGGAGTGCCGGCAGGCTTAACACTGAAGCTTTCTTT. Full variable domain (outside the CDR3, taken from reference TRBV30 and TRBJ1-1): SQTIHQWPATLVQPVGSPLSLECTVEGTSNPNLYWYRQAAGRGLQLLFYSVGIGQISSEVPQNLSASRPQDRQFILSSKKLLLSDSGFYLCAWSAGRLNTEAFFGQGTRLTVV.

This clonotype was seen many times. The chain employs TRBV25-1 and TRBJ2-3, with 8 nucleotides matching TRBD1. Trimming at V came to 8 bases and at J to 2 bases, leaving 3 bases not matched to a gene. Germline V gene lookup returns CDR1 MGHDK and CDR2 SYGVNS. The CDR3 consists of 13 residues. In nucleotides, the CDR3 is TGTGCCAGCGGGGACAGGCTCACAGATACGCAGTATTTT. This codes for CASGDRLTDTQYF.

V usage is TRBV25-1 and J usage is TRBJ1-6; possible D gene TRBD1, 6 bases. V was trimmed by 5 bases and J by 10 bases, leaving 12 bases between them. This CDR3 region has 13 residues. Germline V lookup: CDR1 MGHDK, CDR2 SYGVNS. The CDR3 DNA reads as TGTGCCAGCAGTTTACAGGGTTCGTCACCCCTCCACTTT. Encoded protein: CASSLQGSSPLHF.

The CDR3 DNA reads TGTGCCAGCAGCCAAGATTTTCCTAGCGGGTCAGGGAGCTCCTACAATGAGCAGTACTTC. This translates into CASSQDFPSGSGSSYNEQYF. The chain couples TRBV4-2 to TRBJ2-1; 8 nucleotides agree with TRBD2. The J call is doubtful: the DNA matches TRBJ2-7 better. This CDR3 has 20 residues. CDR1 LGHNA and CDR2 YNFKEQ come from the germline V gene.

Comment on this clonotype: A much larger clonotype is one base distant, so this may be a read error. The CDR3 nucleotides read TGTGCCAGCTCATCTGACGGTGAGGGAATGGACATTCAGTACTTC. Its protein product is CASSSDGEGMDIQYF. The chain combines TRBV18 with TRBJ2-7; maybe TRBD2 (5 bases). The end of the DNA is better explained by TRBJ2-4, so the J call may be wrong. Germline CDR1 KGHSH, CDR2 LQKENI. The CDR3 covers 15 residues.

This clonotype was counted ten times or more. The CDR3 loop is CSASTGRGNSPLHF. CDR3 coding DNA: TGCAGTGCTAGTACGGGGCGCGGTAATTCACCCCTCCACTTT. V gene TRBV20-1 combines with J gene TRBJ1-6; possibly TRBD1 for D (5 bases). The CDR3 contains 14 residues. V gave up 3 bases and J gave up 6 bases, with 12 bases separating them. The germline gives CDR1 DFQATT, CDR2 SNEGSKA (reference sequence).

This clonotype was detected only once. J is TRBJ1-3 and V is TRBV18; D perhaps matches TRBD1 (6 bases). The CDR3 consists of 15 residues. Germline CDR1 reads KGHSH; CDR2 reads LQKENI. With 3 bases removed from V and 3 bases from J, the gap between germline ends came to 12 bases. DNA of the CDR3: TGTGCCAGCTCACCTTCGACAGGCAGTGGAAACACCATATATTTT. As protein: CASSPSTGSGNTIYF.

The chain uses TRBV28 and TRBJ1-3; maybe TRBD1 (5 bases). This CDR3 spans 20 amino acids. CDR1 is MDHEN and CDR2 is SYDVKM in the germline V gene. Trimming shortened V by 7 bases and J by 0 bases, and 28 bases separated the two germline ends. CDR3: CASNSLITGLRALSGNTIYF. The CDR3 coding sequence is TGTGCCAGCAATTCCTTAATCACAGGTCTGCGCGCCCTCTCTGGAAACACCATATATTTT. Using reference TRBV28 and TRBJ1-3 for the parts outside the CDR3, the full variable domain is DVKVTQSSRYLVKRTGEKVFLECVQDMDHENMFWYRQDPGLGLRLIYFSYDVKMKEKGDIPEGYSVSREKKERFSLILESASTNQTSMYLCASNSLITGLRALSGNTIYFGEGSWLTVV.

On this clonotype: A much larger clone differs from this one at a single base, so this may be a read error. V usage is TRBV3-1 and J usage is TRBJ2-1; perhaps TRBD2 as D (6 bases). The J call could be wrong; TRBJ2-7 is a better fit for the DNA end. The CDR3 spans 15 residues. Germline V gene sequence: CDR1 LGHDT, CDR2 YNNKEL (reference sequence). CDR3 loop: CASSQVAVSYNEQYF. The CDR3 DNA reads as TGTGCCAGCAGCCAAGTAGCGGTGTCCTACAATGAGCAGTACTTC.

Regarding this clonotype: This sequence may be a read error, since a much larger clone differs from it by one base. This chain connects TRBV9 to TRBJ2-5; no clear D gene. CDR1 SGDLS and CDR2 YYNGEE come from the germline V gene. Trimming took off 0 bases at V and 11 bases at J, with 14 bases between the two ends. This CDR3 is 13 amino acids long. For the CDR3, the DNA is TGTGCCAGCAGCGTAGCTCTAAAGAATGAGCAGTACTTC. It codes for CASSVALKNEQYF.

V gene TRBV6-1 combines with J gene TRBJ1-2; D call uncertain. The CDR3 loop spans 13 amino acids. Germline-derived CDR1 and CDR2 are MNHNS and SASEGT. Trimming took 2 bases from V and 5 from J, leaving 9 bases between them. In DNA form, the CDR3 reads TGTGCCAGCAGTGAAATGGCAAAATATGGCTACACCTTC. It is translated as CASSEMAKYGYTF.

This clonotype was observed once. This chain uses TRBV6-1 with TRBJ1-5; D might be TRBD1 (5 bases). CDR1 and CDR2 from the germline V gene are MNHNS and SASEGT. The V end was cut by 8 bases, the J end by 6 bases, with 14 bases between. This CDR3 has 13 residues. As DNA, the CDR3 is TGTGCCAGCTGGGGGTTTAGGGGTCAGCCCCAGCATTTT. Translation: CASWGFRGQPQHF.

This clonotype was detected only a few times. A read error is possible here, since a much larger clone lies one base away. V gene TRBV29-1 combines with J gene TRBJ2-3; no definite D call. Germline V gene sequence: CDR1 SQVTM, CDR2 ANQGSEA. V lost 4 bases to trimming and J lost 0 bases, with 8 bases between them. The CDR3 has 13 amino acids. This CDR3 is CSVGRPSTDTQYF. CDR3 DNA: TGCAGCGTTGGTAGGCCTAGCACAGATACGCAGTATTTT.

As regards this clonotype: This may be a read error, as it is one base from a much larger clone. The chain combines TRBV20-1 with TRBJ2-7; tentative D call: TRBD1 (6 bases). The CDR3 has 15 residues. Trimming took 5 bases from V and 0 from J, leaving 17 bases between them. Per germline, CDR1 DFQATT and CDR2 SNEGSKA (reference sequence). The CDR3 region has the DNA TGCAGTGCTGCTTTCCCCAGGGGATTCTCCTACGAGCAGTACTTC. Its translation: CSAAFPRGFSYEQYF.

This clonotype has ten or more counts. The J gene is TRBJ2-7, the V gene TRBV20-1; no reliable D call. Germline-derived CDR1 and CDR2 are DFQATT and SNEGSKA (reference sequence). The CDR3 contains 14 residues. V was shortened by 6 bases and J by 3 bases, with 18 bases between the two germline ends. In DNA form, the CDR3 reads TGCAGTGCGCTTCATAGGGCAAAAAGCTACGAGCAGTACTTC. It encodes CSALHRAKSYEQYF.

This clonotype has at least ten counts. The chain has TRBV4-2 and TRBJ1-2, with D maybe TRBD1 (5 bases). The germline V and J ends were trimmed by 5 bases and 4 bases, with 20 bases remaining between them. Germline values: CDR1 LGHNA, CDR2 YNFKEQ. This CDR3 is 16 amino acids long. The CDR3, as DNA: TGTGCCAGCAGCTCAGAGGAGGGGTTAGGCGGCTATGGCTACACCTTC. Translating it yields CASSSEEGLGGYGYTF.

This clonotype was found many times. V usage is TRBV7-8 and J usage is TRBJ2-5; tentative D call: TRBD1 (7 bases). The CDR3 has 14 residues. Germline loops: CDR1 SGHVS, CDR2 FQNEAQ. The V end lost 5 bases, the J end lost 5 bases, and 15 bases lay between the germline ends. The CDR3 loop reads CASSPQGGEETQYF. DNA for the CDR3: TGTGCCAGCAGCCCTCAGGGGGGAGAGGAGACCCAGTACTTC.

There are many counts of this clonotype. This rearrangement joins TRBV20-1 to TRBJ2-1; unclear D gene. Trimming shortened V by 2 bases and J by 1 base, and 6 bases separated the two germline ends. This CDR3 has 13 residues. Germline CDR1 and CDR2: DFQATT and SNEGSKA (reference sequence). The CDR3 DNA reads TGCAGTGCTAGATCGCCTTCCTACAATGAGCAGTTCTTC. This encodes CSARSPSYNEQFF.

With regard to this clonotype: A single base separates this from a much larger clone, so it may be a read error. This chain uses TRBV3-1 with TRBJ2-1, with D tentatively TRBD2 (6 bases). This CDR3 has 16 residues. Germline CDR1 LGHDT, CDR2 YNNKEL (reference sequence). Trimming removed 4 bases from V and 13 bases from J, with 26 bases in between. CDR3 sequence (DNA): TGTGCCAGCAGCCTTTTCCTACGCGGGGATAGAGAGACCCAGTTCTTC. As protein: CASSLFLRGDRETQFF.

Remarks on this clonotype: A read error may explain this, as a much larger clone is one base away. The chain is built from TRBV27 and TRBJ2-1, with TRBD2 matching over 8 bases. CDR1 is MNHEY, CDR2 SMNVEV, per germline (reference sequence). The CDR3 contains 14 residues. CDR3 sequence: CAGSSRRGGNEQFF. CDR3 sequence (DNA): TGTGCCGGCAGCTCCCGCCGGGGGGGAAATGAGCAGTTCTTC.

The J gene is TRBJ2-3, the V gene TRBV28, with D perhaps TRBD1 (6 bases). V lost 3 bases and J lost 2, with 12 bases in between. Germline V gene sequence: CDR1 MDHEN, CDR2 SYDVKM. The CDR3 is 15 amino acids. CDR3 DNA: TGTGCCAGCAGTTTTACAGGGACGAACACAGATACGCAGTATTTT. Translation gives CASSFTGTNTDTQYF.

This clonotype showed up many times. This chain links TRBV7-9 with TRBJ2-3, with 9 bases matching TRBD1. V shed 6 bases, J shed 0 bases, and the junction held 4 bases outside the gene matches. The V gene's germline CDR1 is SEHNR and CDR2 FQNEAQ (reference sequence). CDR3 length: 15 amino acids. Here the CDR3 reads CASRLTGGSTDTQYF. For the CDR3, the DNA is TGTGCCAGCAGACTGACAGGGGGTAGCACAGATACGCAGTATTTT.

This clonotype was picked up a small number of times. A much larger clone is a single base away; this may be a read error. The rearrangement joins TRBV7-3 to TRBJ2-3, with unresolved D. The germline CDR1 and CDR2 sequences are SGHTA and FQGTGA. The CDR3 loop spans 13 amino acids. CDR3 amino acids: CTSSASSTDTQYF. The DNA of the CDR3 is TGTACCAGCAGCGCCTCTAGCACAGATACGCAGTATTTT.

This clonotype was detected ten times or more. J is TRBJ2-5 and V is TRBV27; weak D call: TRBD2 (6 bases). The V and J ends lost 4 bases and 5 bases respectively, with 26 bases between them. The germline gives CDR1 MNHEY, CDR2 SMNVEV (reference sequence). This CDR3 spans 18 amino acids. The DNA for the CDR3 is TGTGCCAGCAGTTCGCGACTTCCGGGACTCCCGGAGGAGGAGACCCAGTACTTC. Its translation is CASSSRLPGLPEEETQYF.

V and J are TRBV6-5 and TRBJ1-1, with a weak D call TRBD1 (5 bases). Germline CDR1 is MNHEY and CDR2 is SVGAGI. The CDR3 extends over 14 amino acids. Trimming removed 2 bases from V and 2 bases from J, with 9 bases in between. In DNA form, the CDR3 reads TGTGCCAGCAGTTACGGGGCTCCAAACACTGAAGCTTTCTTT. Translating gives CASSYGAPNTEAFF.

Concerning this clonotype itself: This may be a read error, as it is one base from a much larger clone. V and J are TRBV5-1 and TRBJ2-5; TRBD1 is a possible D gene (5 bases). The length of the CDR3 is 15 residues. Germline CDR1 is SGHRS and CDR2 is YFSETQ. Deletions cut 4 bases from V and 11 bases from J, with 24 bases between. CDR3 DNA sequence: TGCGCCAGCAGCAAGGACACCCTATCCTACAATGAGCAGTACTTC. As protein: CASSKDTLSYNEQYF.

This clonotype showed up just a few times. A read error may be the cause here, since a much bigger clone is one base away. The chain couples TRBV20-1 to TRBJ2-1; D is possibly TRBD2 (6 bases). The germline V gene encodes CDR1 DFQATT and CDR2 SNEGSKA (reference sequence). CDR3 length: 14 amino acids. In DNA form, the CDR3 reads TGCAATGCCTATATGGGGGGCTCCTACAATGAGCAGTTCTTC. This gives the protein CNAYMGGSYNEQFF.